The clone carrying this TCR beta chain is categorized as medium-sized. Its antigen is undetermined. Unique molecular identifier tags were affixed to discrete cDNA molecules. In TCRdb, the 5' RACE reads were re-called with MiXCR into one record per CDR3 protein. The table shows about 26,000 distinct CDR3 sequences, with roughly 4% occurring only once. This CDR3 comprises 13 residues. The V end lost 3 bases, the J end lost 5 bases, and 8 bases lay between the germline ends. This specimen belongs to a study of early T cells in non-severe SARS-CoV-2 infection. Study details: Whole-blood bulk RNA, unsorted, was sequenced, and chains were unpaired.

Study-level points and caveats: VDJdb matching skewed toward anti-spike CD8 responses, missing private and CD4 specificities.

The specimen sequenced was whole blood. The receptor was derived from an adult who was a healthcare worker with PCR-confirmed SARS-CoV-2 infection or an uninfected control (not recorded which). The chain uses TRBV12-3 or TRBV12-4 and TRBJ1-5, with D unclear. CDR3 region: CASSFRRDQPQHF. The CDR3 DNA reads as TGTGCCAGCAGTTTCCGGAGGGATCAGCCCCAGCATTTT.